Sequencing of this T cell receptor (beta chain) was carried out in a study of blood T cell repertoires in COVID-19. Looking at the study overall: Researchers got acute and convalescent COVID-19 samples from the United States, Italy and Spain. PBMCs, B-cell-depleted T cells, or T cells provided the cDNA or gDNA that made up the material.

Everyone who took part was 18 to 89 years old, and they came from about two dozen US areas. The V end lost 0 bases, the J end lost 4 bases, and 12 bases lay between the germline ends. The germline gives CDR1 MNHEY, CDR2 SVGAGI. The CDR3 has 15 residues. Data came from immunoSEQ multiplex PCR; TCRdb stores just in-frame clones and leaves some out. The table shows about 320,000 clones, with approximately 91% occurring only once. Source material: PBMCs or T cells enriched from blood (not recorded which). J is TRBJ1-1 and V is TRBV6-5; D is unclear. The sequence was collected from a woman in her thirties who had been exposed to COVID-19. The CDR3 loop reads CASSYSRGGGTEAFF. The DNA for the CDR3 is TGTGCCAGCAGTTACTCTCGGGGAGGCGGCACTGAAGCTTTCTTT.